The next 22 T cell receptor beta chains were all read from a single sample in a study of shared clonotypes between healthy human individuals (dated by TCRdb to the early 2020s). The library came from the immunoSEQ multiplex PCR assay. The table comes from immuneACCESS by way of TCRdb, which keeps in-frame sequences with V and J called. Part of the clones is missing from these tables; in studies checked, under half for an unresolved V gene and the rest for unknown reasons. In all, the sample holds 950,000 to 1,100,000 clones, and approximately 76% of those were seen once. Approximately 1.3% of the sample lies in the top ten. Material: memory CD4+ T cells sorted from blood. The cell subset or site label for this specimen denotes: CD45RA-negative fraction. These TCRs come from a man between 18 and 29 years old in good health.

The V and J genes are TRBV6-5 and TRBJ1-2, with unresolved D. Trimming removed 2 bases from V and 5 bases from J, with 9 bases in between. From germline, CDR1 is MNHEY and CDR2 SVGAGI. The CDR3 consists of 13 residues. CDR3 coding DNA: TGTGCCAGCAGTTACCTGAGAGGGTATGGCTACACCTTC. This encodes CASSYLRGYGYTF.

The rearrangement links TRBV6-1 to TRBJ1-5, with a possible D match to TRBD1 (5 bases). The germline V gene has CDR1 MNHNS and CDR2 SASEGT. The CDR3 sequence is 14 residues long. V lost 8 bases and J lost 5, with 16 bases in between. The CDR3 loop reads CASYGPGGHQPQHF. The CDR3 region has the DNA TGTGCCAGCTACGGACCGGGGGGTCATCAGCCCCAGCATTTT.

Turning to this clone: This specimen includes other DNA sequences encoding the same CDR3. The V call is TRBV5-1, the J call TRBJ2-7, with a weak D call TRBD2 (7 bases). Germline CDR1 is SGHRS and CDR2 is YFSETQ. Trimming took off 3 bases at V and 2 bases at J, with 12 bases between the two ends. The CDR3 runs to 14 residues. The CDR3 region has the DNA TGCGCCAGCAGCTCAGGCGGGGGCACCTACGAGCAGTACTTC. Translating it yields CASSSGGGTYEQYF.

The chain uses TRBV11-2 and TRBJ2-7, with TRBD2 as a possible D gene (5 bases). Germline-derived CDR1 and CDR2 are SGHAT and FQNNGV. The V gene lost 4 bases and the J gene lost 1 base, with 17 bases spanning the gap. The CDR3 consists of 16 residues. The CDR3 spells CASSSPGGSRSYEQYF. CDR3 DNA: TGTGCCAGCAGCTCCCCCGGAGGTTCGCGATCCTACGAGCAGTACTTC.

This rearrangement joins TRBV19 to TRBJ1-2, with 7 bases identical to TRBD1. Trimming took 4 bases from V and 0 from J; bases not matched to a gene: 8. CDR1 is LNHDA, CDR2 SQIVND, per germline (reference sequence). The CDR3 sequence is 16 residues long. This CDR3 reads CASSTGQLAANYGYTF. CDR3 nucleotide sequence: TGTGCCAGTAGTACGGGACAGTTGGCAGCTAACTATGGCTACACCTTC. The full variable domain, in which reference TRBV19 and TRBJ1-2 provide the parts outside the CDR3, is DGGITQSPKYLFRKEGQNVTLSCEQNLNHDAMYWYRQDPGQGLRLIYYSQIVNDFQKGDIAEGYSVSREKKESFPLTVTSAQKNPTAFYLCASSTGQLAANYGYTFGSGTRLTVV.

This chain's CDR3 is CASSLEHSTDTQYF. CDR3 coding DNA: TGTGCCAGCAGCTTGGAGCATAGCACAGATACGCAGTATTTT. The rearrangement joins TRBV5-5 to TRBJ2-3; D call uncertain. V was cut by 0 bases and J by 0 bases, with 5 bases left in between. The CDR3 contains 14 residues. Looked up from germline, CDR1 is SGHKS and CDR2 is YYEKEE (reference sequence).

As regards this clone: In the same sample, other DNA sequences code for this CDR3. The CDR3 DNA reads as TGCGCCAGCAGCTCACAGGGATCCGGGGAGCTGTTTTTT. It yields the protein CASSSQGSGELFF. The chain combines TRBV5-1 with TRBJ2-2; D may be TRBD1 (6 bases). The germline gives CDR1 SGHRS, CDR2 YFSETQ. The V and J ends lost 3 bases and 6 bases respectively, with 9 bases between them. The CDR3 is 13 residues long.

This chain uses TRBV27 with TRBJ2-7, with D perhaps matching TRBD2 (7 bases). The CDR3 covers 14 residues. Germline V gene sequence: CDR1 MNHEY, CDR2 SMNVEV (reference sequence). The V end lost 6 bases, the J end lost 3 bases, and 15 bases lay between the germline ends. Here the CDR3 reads CASSQEGGNYEQYF. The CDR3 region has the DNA TGTGCCAGCAGCCAAGAGGGGGGGAACTACGAGCAGTACTTC.

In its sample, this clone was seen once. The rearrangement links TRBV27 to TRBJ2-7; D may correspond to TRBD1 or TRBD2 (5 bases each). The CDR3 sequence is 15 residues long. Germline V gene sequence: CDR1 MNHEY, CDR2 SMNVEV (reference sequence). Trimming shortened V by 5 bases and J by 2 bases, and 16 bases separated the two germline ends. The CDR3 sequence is CASSPRDRHTYEQYF. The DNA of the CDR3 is TGTGCCAGCAGTCCCCGGGACCGCCACACCTACGAGCAGTACTTC.

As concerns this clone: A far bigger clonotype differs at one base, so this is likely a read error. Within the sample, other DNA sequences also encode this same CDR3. CDR3 bases: TGTGCCAGCAGCTTAAGCACAGATACGCAGTATTTT. It yields the protein CASSLSTDTQYF. The chain couples TRBV7-9 to TRBJ2-3; D gene ambiguous. Trimming took off 2 bases at V and 0 bases at J, with 0 bases between the two ends. This CDR3 has 12 amino acids. The germline gives CDR1 SEHNR, CDR2 FQNEAQ (reference sequence).

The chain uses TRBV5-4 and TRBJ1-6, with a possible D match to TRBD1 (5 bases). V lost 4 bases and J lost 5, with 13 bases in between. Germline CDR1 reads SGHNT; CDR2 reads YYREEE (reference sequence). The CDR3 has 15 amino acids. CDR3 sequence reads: CASSPGPGDNSPLHF. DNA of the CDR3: TGTGCCAGCAGCCCAGGGCCCGGGGATAATTCACCCCTCCACTTT.

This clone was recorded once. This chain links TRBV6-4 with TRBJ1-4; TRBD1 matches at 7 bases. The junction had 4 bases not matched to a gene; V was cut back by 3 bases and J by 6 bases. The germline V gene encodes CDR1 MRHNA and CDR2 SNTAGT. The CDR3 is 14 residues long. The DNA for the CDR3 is TGTGCCAGCAGTGAATGGCAGGGGGATGAAAAACTGTTTTTT. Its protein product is CASSEWQGDEKLFF.

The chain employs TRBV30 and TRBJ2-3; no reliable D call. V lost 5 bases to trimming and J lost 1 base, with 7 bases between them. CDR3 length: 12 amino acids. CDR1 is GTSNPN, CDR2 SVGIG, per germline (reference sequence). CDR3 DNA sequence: TGTGCCTGGCGATTGGGCACAGATACGCAGTATTTT. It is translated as CAWRLGTDTQYF.

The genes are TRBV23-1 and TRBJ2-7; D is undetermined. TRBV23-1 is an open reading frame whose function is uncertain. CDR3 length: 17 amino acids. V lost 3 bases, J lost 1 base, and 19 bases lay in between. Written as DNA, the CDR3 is TGCGCCAGCAGTCAGGAGTTCTTGGTCTTTCTATCCTACGAGCAGTACTTC. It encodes CASSQEFLVFLSYEQYF.

The CDR3 here is CASSLGGTHTGELFF. As DNA, the CDR3 is TGCGCCAGCAGCTTGGGAGGGACCCACACCGGGGAGCTGTTTTTT. This rearrangement joins TRBV5-1 to TRBJ2-2; perhaps D is TRBD1 or TRBD2 (5 bases each). The V end lost 0 bases, the J end lost 3 bases, and 9 bases lay between the germline ends. The V gene's germline CDR1 is SGHRS and CDR2 YFSETQ. The CDR3 has 15 residues. Full variable domain (rest looked up from reference TRBV5-1 and TRBJ2-2): KAGVTQTPRYLIKTRGQQVTLSCSPISGHRSVSWYQQTPGQGLQFLFEYFSETQRNKGNFPGRFSGRQFSNSRSEMNVSTLELGDSALYLCASSLGGTHTGELFFGEGSRLTVL.

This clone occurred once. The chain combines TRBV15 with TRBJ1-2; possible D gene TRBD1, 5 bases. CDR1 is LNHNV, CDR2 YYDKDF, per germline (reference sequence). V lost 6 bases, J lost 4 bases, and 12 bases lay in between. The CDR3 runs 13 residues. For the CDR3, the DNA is TGTGCCACCAGGTCCGGGGGAGGCTATGGCTACACCTTC. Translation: CATRSGGGYGYTF.

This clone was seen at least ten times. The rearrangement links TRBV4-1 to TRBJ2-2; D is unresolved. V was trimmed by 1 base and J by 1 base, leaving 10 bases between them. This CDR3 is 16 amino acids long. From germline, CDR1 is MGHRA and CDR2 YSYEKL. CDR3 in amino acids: CASSQGLTGNTGELFF. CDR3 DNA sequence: TGCGCCAGCAGCCAAGGCCTGACGGGGAACACCGGGGAGCTGTTTTTT.

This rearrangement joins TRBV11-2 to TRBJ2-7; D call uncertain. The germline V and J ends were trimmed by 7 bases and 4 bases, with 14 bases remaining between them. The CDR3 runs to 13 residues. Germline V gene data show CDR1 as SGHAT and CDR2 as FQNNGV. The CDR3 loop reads CASTLGPTYEQYF. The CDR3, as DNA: TGTGCCAGCACCCTAGGACCGACGTACGAGCAGTACTTC.

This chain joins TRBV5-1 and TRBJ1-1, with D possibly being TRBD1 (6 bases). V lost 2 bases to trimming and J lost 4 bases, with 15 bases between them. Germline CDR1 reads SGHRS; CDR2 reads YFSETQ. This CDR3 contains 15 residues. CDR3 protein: CASSFGKQGGTEAFF. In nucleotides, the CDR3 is TGCGCCAGCAGCTTTGGGAAACAGGGAGGCACTGAAGCTTTCTTT.

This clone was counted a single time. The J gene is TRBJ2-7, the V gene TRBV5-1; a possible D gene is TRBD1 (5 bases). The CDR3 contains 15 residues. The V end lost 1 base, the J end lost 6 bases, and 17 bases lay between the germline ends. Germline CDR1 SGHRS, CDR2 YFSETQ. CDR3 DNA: TGCGCCAGCAGCTTGTCTACAGGAGCCTGGGGCGAGCAGTACTTC. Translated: CASSLSTGAWGEQYF.

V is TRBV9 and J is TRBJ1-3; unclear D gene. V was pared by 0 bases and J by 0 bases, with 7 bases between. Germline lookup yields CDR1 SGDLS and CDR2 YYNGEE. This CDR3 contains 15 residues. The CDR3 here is CASSVEGYSGNTIYF. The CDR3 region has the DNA TGTGCCAGCAGCGTAGAGGGATACTCTGGAAACACCATATATTTT.

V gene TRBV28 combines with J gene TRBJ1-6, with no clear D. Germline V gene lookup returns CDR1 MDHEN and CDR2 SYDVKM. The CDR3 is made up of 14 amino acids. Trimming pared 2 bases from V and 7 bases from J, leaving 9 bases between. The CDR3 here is CASSLVQRNSPLHF. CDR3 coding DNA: TGTGCCAGCAGTTTAGTACAGCGGAATTCACCCCTCCACTTT.